This TCR beta chain was recorded in a study of radiation and T cells in renal cell carcinoma. Time point: blood 4 weeks post-SBRT, at nephrectomy. Documented treatment: 15 Gy SBRT to primary tumor, nephrectomy 4 weeks later. Radiation-treated patients gave blood at baseline, week 2 and week 4. This renal cell carcinoma was of the clear cell type. There are 11 residues in the CDR3. From germline, CDR1 is SGHDT and CDR2 YYEEEE. Deletions cut 1 base from V and 5 bases from J, with 1 base between. Measured with immunoSEQ multiplex PCR; TCRdb has only the in-frame clones, and not every one. The sample contains over 90,000 clones, 84% of which appear only once.

The source is a man in his fifties or sixties with renal cell carcinoma. V and J are TRBV5-6 and TRBJ1-5; D is uncertain. The sequenced sample was blood, obtained from a patient whose treatment included radiotherapy and nephrectomy. The chain's CDR3 is CASSLYQPQHF. CDR3 nucleotides: TGTGCCAGCAGCTTGTATCAGCCCCAGCATTTT.